Listed here are 32 T cell receptor beta chains from one sample, sequenced in a study of shared clonotypes between healthy human individuals. Profiled with immunoSEQ multiplex PCR; TCRdb holds only in-frame clones, not every one. The top ten hold 1.5% to 2% of the sample, which has some 2,100,000 clones, 90% to 95% seen once. In the naive CD8 group, cells lacked CD45RO and were positively selected for CCR7, so terminally differentiated effector memory CD45RA+ cells were left out. The material sequenced was naive CD8+ T cells from PBMCs. All receptors come from a young man in good health. Some clones in this sample may be carry-over from other donors' samples.

The V and J genes are TRBV28 and TRBJ2-2; D ambiguous. CDR3 length equals 15 residues. CDR1 MDHEN and CDR2 SYDVKM come from the germline V gene. Trimming removed 1 base at V and 2 bases at J, with 8 bases between. The CDR3 nucleotides read TGTGCCAGCAGTTTATTTAGACAAAACACCGGGGAGCTGTTTTTT. This sequence encodes CASSLFRQNTGELFF.

This chain joins TRBV6-5 and TRBJ2-1; no reliable D call. The germline V gene encodes CDR1 MNHEY and CDR2 SVGAGI. V shed 2 bases and J shed 0 bases, with 8 bases lying between them. This CDR3 has 15 residues. In DNA, the CDR3 is TGTGCCAGCAGTTACGCAGCAGGCTCCTACAATGAGCAGTTCTTC. Amino acids: CASSYAAGSYNEQFF.

V gene TRBV13 combines with J gene TRBJ1-1; 10 bases map to TRBD1. This CDR3 contains 15 residues. CDR1 and CDR2 (germline): PRHDT, FYEKMQ (reference sequence). Trimming took 5 bases from V and 2 from J; bases not matched to a gene: 5. CDR3 amino acids: CASSGQGGRNTEAFF. CDR3 DNA: TGTGCCAGCAGCGGACAGGGGGGGAGAAACACTGAAGCTTTCTTT. The variable domain in full, with the rest retrieved from reference TRBV13 and TRBJ1-1, is AAGVIQSPRHLIKEKRETATLKCYPIPRHDTVYWYQQGPGQDPQFLISFYEKMQSDKGSIPDRFSAQQFSDYHSELNMSSLELGDSALYFCASSGQGGRNTEAFFGQGTRLTVV.

The rearrangement uses TRBV5-5 and TRBJ2-7, with D unresolved. V dropped 2 bases and J dropped 0 bases, with 12 bases sitting between them. This CDR3 is built from 15 residues. In germline, CDR1 is SGHKS, CDR2 YYEKEE (reference sequence). DNA for the CDR3: TGTGCCAGCAGCTTCGGTCCCGGCGGCTCCTACGAGCAGTACTTC. Its protein is CASSFGPGGSYEQYF. Variable domain in full (rest from reference TRBV5-5 and TRBJ2-7): DAGVTQSPTHLIKTRGQQVTLRCSPISGHKSVSWYQQVLGQGPQFIFQYYEKEERGRGNFPDRFSARQFPNYSSELNVNALLLGDSALYLCASSFGPGGSYEQYFGPGTRLTVT.

This chain's CDR3 is CASSKVHPDRDRNNQTQYF. CDR3 nucleotides: TGTGCCAGCAGCAAAGTTCACCCAGACCGGGACCGCAACAATCAGACCCAGTACTTC. The chain combines TRBV21-1 with TRBJ2-5. TRBV21-1 is shown as a pseudogene. The CDR3 is made up of 19 amino acids.

The rearrangement uses TRBV5-3 and TRBJ1-2; maybe TRBD1 (6 bases). TRBV5-3 counts as an open reading frame of uncertain function. V shed 0 bases and J shed 6 bases, with 21 bases lying between them. The CDR3 contains 17 residues. The CDR3 sequence is CARSLGGQGLKRDGYTF. The DNA for the CDR3 is TGTGCCAGAAGCTTGGGGGGCCAGGGGCTAAAACGGGATGGCTACACCTTC.

The chain employs TRBV6-5 and TRBJ2-3; D is undetermined. Trimming took 2 bases from V and 10 from J, leaving 10 bases between them. This CDR3 is built from 12 residues. Germline V gene lookup returns CDR1 MNHEY and CDR2 SVGAGI. The DNA of the CDR3 is TGTGCCAGCAGTTACCTGAATGTGGCGCAGTATTTT. Amino acids: CASSYLNVAQYF.

V usage is TRBV6-5 and J usage is TRBJ1-4; a possible D gene is TRBD1 (6 bases). The CDR3 extends over 15 amino acids. Germline CDR1 reads MNHEY; CDR2 reads SVGAGI. Between the trimmed V and J ends, which lost 6 bases and 5 bases, there was a span of 16 bases. Here the CDR3 DNA reads TGTGCCAGCAGCCAAAACAGGGTGCCGAATGAAAAACTGTTTTTT. Amino acids: CASSQNRVPNEKLFF.

With regard to this clone: Other DNA sequences of this sample code for an identical CDR3. The rearrangement joins TRBV9 to TRBJ2-7; the match to TRBD1 covers 10 bases. The CDR3 length is 14 residues. The trim removed 0 bases at V and 3 bases at J, leaving 0 bases unmatched. Germline CDR1 is SGDLS and CDR2 is YYNGEE. The CDR3 sequence: CASSVGDRGYEQYF. The CDR3 DNA is TGTGCCAGCAGCGTAGGGGACAGGGGCTACGAGCAGTACTTC.

Notes on this clone: Different DNA sequences within this sample yield the same CDR3. The V gene is TRBV11-3, the J gene TRBJ2-7; weak D call: TRBD1 (5 bases). The CDR3 runs 13 residues. The V end was cut by 3 bases, the J end by 1 base, with 7 bases between. CDR1 is SGHNT, CDR2 YENEEA, per germline. CDR3 nucleotides: TGTGCCAGCAGCTTCTCAGGGTCCTACGAGCAGTACTTC. It specifies CASSFSGSYEQYF.

The V gene is TRBV29-1, the J gene TRBJ2-7, with 7 positions matching TRBD1. Trimming at V came to 5 bases and at J to 3 bases, leaving 7 bases not matched to a gene. The CDR3 is 13 residues long. Germline lookup yields CDR1 SQVTM and CDR2 ANQGSEA. The CDR3 reads CSVLRQGIYEQYF. The CDR3 region has the DNA TGCAGCGTTCTTCGACAGGGCATCTACGAGCAGTACTTC.

A single count supports this clone. The sample carries other DNA sequences with the same CDR3. This chain links TRBV4-1 with TRBJ1-3; no clear D gene. This CDR3 has 14 residues. Germline V gives CDR1 MGHRA, CDR2 YSYEKL. V lost 1 base and J 4 bases, leaving 8 bases between the germline ends. In nucleotides, the CDR3 is TGCGCCAGCAGCCAAGTCGGCACAGGAAACACCATATATTTT. This codes for CASSQVGTGNTIYF.

The rearrangement uses TRBV9 and TRBJ1-1; 7 positions match TRBD1. This CDR3 is 15 amino acids long. The germline V gene has CDR1 SGDLS and CDR2 YYNGEE. With V trimmed by 3 bases and J by 1 base, 6 bases remained unmatched. CDR3 loop: CASSAAGTANTEAFF. The CDR3 DNA follows: TGTGCCAGCAGCGCCGCCGGGACAGCGAACACTGAAGCTTTCTTT.

This clone was counted a single time. This rearrangement joins TRBV2 to TRBJ2-4, with 7 bases identical to TRBD1. V was clipped by 3 bases and J by 5 bases; unmatched bases: 13. This CDR3 has 17 residues. The germline gives CDR1 SNHLY, CDR2 FYNNEI. CDR3 sequence reads: CASSDFPRQGLENIQYF. As DNA, the CDR3 is TGTGCCAGCAGTGATTTCCCTAGACAGGGCCTGGAAAACATTCAGTACTTC.

The CDR3 here is CASSLYPGQSEQYF. CDR3 nucleotides: TGCGCCAGCAGCCTTTACCCCGGACAGTCCGAGCAGTACTTC. V usage is TRBV4-1 and J usage is TRBJ2-7; TRBD1 is a possible D gene (6 bases). The ends were cut back, 4 bases at V and 6 bases at J, with 16 bases in the middle. CDR1 and CDR2 from the germline V gene are MGHRA and YSYEKL. This CDR3 comprises 14 residues.

The V gene is TRBV19, the J gene TRBJ1-2; a possible D gene is TRBD1 (6 bases). Trimming took off 3 bases at V and 1 base at J, with 24 bases between the two ends. CDR1 is LNHDA and CDR2 is SQIVND in the germline V gene (reference sequence). This CDR3 has 19 residues. The CDR3 loop is CASSISRVGGRERNYGYTF. In DNA form, the CDR3 reads TGTGCCAGTAGTATCAGCCGCGTAGGGGGGCGGGAGCGTAACTATGGCTACACCTTC.

The chain has TRBV7-7 and TRBJ2-1, with D possibly being TRBD2 (5 bases). The CDR3 runs 13 residues. Germline V lookup: CDR1 SSHAT, CDR2 FNYEAQ (reference sequence). The V and J ends lost 3 bases and 9 bases respectively, with 12 bases between them. The CDR3 bases are TGTGCCAGCAGCTTGTCTAGCCGGCTTGAGCAGTTCTTC. The encoded protein is CASSLSSRLEQFF.

The rearrangement joins TRBV29-1 to TRBJ2-3; TRBD1 is a possible D gene (5 bases). Between the trimmed V and J ends, which lost 1 base and 3 bases, there was a span of 8 bases. Looked up from germline, CDR1 is SQVTM and CDR2 is ANQGSEA. The CDR3 has 13 amino acids. CDR3 sequence (DNA): TGCAGCGTTGAAGGCAGGGCGACAGATACGCAGTATTTT. Its protein product is CSVEGRATDTQYF.

The chain joins TRBV2 to TRBJ2-3; possible D gene TRBD1, 6 bases. V was cut by 7 bases and J by 0 bases, with 11 bases left in between. CDR1 and CDR2 (germline): SNHLY, FYNNEI. The CDR3 is 14 amino acids. The chain's CDR3 is CASKGQISTDTQYF. CDR3 sequence (DNA): TGTGCCAGCAAAGGACAGATTAGCACAGATACGCAGTATTTT. The entire variable domain, with the rest obtained from reference TRBV2 and TRBJ2-3, is as follows: EPEVTQTPSHQVTQMGQEVILRCVPISNHLYFYWYRQILGQKVEFLVSFYNNEISEKSEIFDDQFSVERPDGSNFTLKIRSTKLEDSAMYFCASKGQISTDTQYFGPGTRLTVL.

V gene TRBV7-8 combines with J gene TRBJ2-5; D might be TRBD1 or TRBD2, each matching 6 bases. Germline V CDR1 and CDR2: SGHVS, FQNEAQ. V was trimmed by 1 base and J by 2 bases, leaving 14 bases between them. The CDR3 extends over 16 amino acids. The CDR3 nucleotides are TGTGCCAGCAGCTTAGTCCGGGGGCAGGGGCAAGAGACCCAGTACTTC. Translating it yields CASSLVRGQGQETQYF.

The gene calls are TRBV7-3 and TRBJ2-1; TRBD2 matches at 7 bases. The CDR3 has 15 residues. The germline CDR1 and CDR2 sequences are SGHTA and FQGTGA. With V trimmed by 5 bases and J by 3 bases, 7 bases remained unmatched. The CDR3 DNA reads TGTGCCAGCAGCCCAGCCGGGACTAACTACAATGAGCAGTTCTTC. It is translated as CASSPAGTNYNEQFF.

This chain uses TRBV27 with TRBJ1-4; D ambiguous. The CDR3 contains 14 residues. Germline CDR1 and CDR2: MNHEY and SMNVEV (reference sequence). Trimming removed 8 bases from V and 4 bases from J, with 14 bases in between. CDR3 coding DNA: TGTGCCAGCGGTCCGTGGGCTTATAATGAAAAACTGTTTTTT. This translates into CASGPWAYNEKLFF.

The gene calls are TRBV4-1 and TRBJ2-7, with D maybe TRBD2 (7 bases). This CDR3 contains 15 residues. Germline-derived CDR1 and CDR2 are MGHRA and YSYEKL. V was clipped by 2 bases and J by 7 bases, with 18 bases between them. As DNA, the CDR3 is TGCGCCAGCAGCCAACACCCGGGGGGCTTGGGAGAGCAGTACTTC. Residues: CASSQHPGGLGEQYF.

V usage is TRBV7-9 and J usage is TRBJ1-4; possible D gene TRBD1, 5 bases. The CDR3 sequence is 18 residues long. The germline V gene encodes CDR1 SEHNR and CDR2 FQNEAQ (reference sequence). V was pared by 2 bases and J by 8 bases, with 24 bases between. CDR3 residues: CASSLPMQGAGTGEKLFF. CDR3 bases: TGTGCCAGCAGCTTACCTATGCAGGGAGCGGGGACCGGAGAAAAACTGTTTTTT. Supplemented by reference TRBV7-9 and TRBJ1-4, the full variable domain reads DTGVSQNPRHKITKRGQNVTFRCDPISEHNRLYWYRQTLGQGPEFLTYFQNEAQLEKSRLLSDRFSAERPKGSFSTLEIQRTEQGDSAMYLCASSLPMQGAGTGEKLFFGSGTQLSVL.

This chain joins TRBV6-5 and TRBJ1-1, with D unresolved. This CDR3 comprises 13 residues. Germline V gene sequence: CDR1 MNHEY, CDR2 SVGAGI. V lost 5 bases to trimming and J lost 5 bases, with 12 bases between them. The CDR3 reads CASSPPRRTEAFF. The CDR3 bases are TGTGCCAGCAGTCCCCCCAGGAGGACTGAAGCTTTCTTT.

The chain uses TRBV28 and TRBJ1-2, with D possibly matching TRBD1 (5 bases). CDR3 size: 14 residues. V was pared by 6 bases and J by 0 bases, with 11 bases between. From germline, CDR1 is MDHEN and CDR2 SYDVKM. CDR3 sequence: CASSGAETNYGYTF. For the CDR3, the DNA is TGTGCCAGCAGCGGGGCCGAGACTAACTATGGCTACACCTTC.

This chain connects TRBV6-6 to TRBJ2-5, with a possible D match to TRBD1 (5 bases). Germline V gene sequence: CDR1 MNHNY, CDR2 SVGAGI (reference sequence). Between the trimmed V and J ends, which lost 7 bases and 14 bases, there was a span of 20 bases. The CDR3 totals 12 residues. The CDR3 DNA reads as TGTGCCAGCACCTTGGACACCTTACTCCTTTACTTC. Translated, it gives CASTLDTLLLYF.

J is TRBJ2-2 and V is TRBV29-1; D might be TRBD1 or TRBD2, each matching 5 bases. This CDR3 contains 14 residues. Trimming cost V 2 bases and J 6 bases, with 13 bases left between them. Germline V gives CDR1 SQVTM, CDR2 ANQGSEA. CDR3 nucleotide sequence: TGCAGCGTTGAAAAAGGATGGGGGTCCGGGGAGCTGTTTTTT. Amino acids: CSVEKGWGSGELFF.

J is TRBJ1-2 and V is TRBV7-9; 7 bases map to TRBD1. Germline V gives CDR1 SEHNR, CDR2 FQNEAQ (reference sequence). Trimming at V came to 6 bases and at J to 7 bases, leaving 11 bases not matched to a gene. This CDR3 comprises 14 residues. Here the CDR3 reads CASRQVGQPGGYTF. The CDR3 bases are TGTGCCAGCAGGCAGGTGGGACAGCCCGGTGGCTACACCTTC.

The V call is TRBV7-8, the J call TRBJ1-2; D uncertain. This CDR3 is built from 17 residues. CDR1 is SGHVS, CDR2 FQNEAQ, per germline. V gave up 1 base and J gave up 2 bases, with 17 bases separating them. The CDR3 loop reads CASSLVIVPDINYGYTF. CDR3 coding DNA: TGTGCCAGCAGCTTAGTTATCGTACCAGACATAAACTATGGCTACACCTTC.

The chain combines TRBV10-1 with TRBJ2-1; possibly TRBD2 for D (6 bases). The CDR3 sequence is 15 residues long. Trimming took off 1 base at V and 3 bases at J, with 10 bases between the two ends. Germline V gene lookup returns CDR1 WNHNN and CDR2 SYGVQD (reference sequence). CDR3 residues: CASSEFDSGYNEQFF. CDR3 nucleotides: TGCGCCAGCAGTGAGTTTGATAGCGGCTACAATGAGCAGTTCTTC.

This sequence joins TRBV5-1 and TRBJ2-1; 9 bases map to TRBD2. Trimming at V came to 0 bases and at J to 4 bases, leaving 2 bases not matched to a gene. CDR1 is SGHRS and CDR2 is YFSETQ in the germline V gene. The CDR3 totals 15 residues. Written as DNA, the CDR3 is TGCGCCAGCAGCTTGGGGAGCGGGAGGTACAATGAGCAGTTCTTC. This sequence encodes CASSLGSGRYNEQFF.